The following is a T cell receptor beta chain sequence with its context. The antigen remains undetermined. Unique molecular identifiers were built into the TCR beta cDNA libraries. When roughly 0.9 to 10 million T cells were used, they gave about 550,000 cDNA molecules. TCRdb fed the PCR reads into MiXCR, producing one record per CDR3 protein. The sample consists of roughly 670,000 distinct CDR3 sequences, around 60% of them appearing once. The sample originates from a study of post-analysis software for immune sequencing data. Study details: The disease courses spanned relapsing-remitting, secondary progressive and progressive-relapsing forms of multiple sclerosis. General study points: Among roughly 5 TRBV segments more frequent in patients than controls were TRBV5-6, TRBV5-1 and TRBV20-1. In multiple sclerosis, normalized Chao1 diversity was significantly below that of controls. The authors found that F measure strongly co-clustered same-batch samples.

This CDR3 comprises 14 residues. V gave up 0 bases and J gave up 8 bases, with 12 bases separating them. From germline, CDR1 is SGHRS and CDR2 YFSETQ. The V and J genes are TRBV5-1 and TRBJ2-1, with D maybe TRBD2 (5 bases). This sequence was found in a girl between 2 and 10 years old with multiple sclerosis. The source material was blood. The DNA for the CDR3 is TGCGCCAGCAGCTTGGTAGGGAGTGGCGATGAGCAGTTCTTC. As protein: CASSLVGSGDEQFF.